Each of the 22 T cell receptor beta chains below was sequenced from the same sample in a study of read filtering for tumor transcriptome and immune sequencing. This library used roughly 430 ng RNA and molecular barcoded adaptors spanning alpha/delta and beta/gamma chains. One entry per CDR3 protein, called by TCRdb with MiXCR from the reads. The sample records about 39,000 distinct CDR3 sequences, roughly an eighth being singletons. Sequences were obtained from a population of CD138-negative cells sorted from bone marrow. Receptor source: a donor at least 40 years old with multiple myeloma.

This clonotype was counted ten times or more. The CDR3 spells CASSEGGRGFNEQFF. In DNA, the CDR3 is TGTGCCAGCAGTGAAGGGGGCAGGGGGTTCAATGAGCAGTTCTTC. This chain joins TRBV2 and TRBJ2-1; 7 positions agree with TRBD1. Germline CDR1 SNHLY, CDR2 FYNNEI. The CDR3 contains 15 residues. Losses at the gene ends were 1 base for V and 6 bases for J; bases not matched to a gene: 6.

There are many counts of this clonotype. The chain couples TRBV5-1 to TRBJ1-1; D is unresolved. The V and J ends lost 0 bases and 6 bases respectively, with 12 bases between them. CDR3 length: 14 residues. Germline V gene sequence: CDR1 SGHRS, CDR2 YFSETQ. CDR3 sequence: CASSLDVSTPEAFF. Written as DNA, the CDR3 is TGCGCCAGCAGCTTGGATGTCTCCACCCCTGAAGCTTTCTTT.

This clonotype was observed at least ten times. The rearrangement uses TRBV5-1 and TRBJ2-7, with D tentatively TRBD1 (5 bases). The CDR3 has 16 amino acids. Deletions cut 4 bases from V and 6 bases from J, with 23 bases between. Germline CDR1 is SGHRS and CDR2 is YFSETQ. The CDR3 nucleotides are TGCGCCAGCAGCCCGCAAGTGGGGCAGTCCCTGGGCGAGCAGTACTTC. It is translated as CASSPQVGQSLGEQYF.

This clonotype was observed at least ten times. CDR3 DNA: TGTGCCATCAGTGGCGGACGGAGGAAGAACACTGAAGCTTTCTTT. Translated: CAISGGRRKNTEAFF. The chain couples TRBV10-3 to TRBJ1-1; unclear D gene. Germline CDR1 reads ENHRY; CDR2 reads SYGVKD. V was pared by 4 bases and J by 1 base, with 13 bases between. CDR3 size: 15 residues.

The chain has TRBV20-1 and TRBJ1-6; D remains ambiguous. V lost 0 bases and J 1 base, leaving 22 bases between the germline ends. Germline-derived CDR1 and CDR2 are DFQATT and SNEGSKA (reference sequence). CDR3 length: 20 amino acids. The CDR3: CSARDHENPAGSSYNSPLHF. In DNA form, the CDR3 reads TGCAGTGCTAGAGACCACGAGAACCCTGCGGGAAGTTCCTATAATTCACCCCTCCACTTT.

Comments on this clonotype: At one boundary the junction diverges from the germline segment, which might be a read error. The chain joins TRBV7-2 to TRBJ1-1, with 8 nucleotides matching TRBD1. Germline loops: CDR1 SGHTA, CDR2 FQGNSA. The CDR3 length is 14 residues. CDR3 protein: CASSLQGAITEAFF. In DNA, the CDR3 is TGTGCCAGCAGCTTACAGGGGGCGATCACTGAAGCCTTCTTT.

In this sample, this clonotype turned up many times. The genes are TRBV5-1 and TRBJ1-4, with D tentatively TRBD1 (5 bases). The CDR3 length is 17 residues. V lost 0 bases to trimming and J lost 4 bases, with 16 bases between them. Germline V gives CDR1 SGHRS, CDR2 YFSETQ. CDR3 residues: CASSLGTGGPINEKLFF. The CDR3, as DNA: TGCGCCAGCAGCTTGGGTACGGGGGGACCGATTAATGAAAAACTGTTTTTT.

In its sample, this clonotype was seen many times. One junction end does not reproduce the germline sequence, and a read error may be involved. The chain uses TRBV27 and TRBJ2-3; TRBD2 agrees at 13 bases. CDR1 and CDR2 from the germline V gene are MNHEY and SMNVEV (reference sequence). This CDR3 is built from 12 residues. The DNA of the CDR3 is TGTGCCAGCAGTCCAGGACTAGCGGGAGAGCATTTT. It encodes CASSPGLAGEHF.

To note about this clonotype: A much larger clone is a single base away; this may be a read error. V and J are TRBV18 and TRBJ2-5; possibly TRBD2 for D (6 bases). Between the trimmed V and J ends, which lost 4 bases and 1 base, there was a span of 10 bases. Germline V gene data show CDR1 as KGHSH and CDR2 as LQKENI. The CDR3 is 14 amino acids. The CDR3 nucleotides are TGTGCCAGCTCACAGGGACTGCTCCAAGAGACCCAGTACTTC. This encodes CASSQGLLQETQYF. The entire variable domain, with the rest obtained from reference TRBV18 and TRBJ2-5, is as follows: NAGVMQNPRHLVRRRGQEARLRCSPMKGHSHVYWYRQLPEEGLKFMVYLQKENIIDESGMPKERFSAEFPKEGPSILRIQQVVRGDSAAYFCASSQGLLQETQYFGPGTRLLVL.

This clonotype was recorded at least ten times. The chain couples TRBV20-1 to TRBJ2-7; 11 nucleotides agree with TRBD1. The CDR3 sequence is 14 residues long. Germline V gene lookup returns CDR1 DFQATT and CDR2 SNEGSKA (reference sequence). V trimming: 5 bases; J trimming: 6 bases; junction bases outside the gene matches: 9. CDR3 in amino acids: CSARPGQGATEQYF. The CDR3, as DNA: TGCAGTGCTCGCCCCGGACAGGGGGCGACCGAGCAGTACTTC.

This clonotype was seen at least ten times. The CDR3 DNA is TGTGCCAGCACTAGGGACACTGAAGCTTTCTTT. Translated: CASTRDTEAFF. The chain carries TRBV6-1 and TRBJ1-1; unclear D gene. Germline lookup yields CDR1 MNHNS and CDR2 SASEGT. Deletions cut 7 bases from V and 3 bases from J, with 6 bases between. This CDR3 is built from 11 residues.

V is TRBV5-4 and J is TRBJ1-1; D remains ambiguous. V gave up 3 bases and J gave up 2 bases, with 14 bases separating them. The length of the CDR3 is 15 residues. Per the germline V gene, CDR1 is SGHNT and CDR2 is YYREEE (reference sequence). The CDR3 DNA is TGTGCCAGCAGCTGGGGAAGGGCTCGTAACACTGAAGCTTTCTTT. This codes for CASSWGRARNTEAFF.

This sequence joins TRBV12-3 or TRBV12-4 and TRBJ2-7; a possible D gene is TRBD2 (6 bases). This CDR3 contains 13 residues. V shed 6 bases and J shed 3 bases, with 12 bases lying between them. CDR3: CASRPTSNYEQYF. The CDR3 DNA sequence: TGTGCCAGCAGACCGACTAGTAACTACGAGCAGTACTTC.

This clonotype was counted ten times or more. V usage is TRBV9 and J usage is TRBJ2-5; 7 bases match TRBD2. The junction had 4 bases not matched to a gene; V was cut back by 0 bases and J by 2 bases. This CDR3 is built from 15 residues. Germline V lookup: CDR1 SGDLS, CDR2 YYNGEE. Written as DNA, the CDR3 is TGTGCCAGCAGCGTAGTTGGCGGGGGACAAGAGACCCAGTACTTC. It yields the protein CASSVVGGGQETQYF.

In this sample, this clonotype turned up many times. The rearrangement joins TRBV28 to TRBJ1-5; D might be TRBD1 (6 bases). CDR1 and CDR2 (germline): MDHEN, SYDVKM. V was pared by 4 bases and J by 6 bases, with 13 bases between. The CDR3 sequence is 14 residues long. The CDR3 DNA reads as TGTGCCAGCAGTTCCCAGTTAGGGGGTCAGCCCCAGCATTTT. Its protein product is CASSSQLGGQPQHF.

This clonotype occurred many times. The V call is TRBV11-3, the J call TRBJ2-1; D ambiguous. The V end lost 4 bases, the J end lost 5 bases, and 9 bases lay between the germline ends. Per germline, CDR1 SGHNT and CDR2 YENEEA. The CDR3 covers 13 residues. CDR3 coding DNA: TGTGCCAGCAGCTCCCAGCAAGACAATGAGCAGTTCTTC. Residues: CASSSQQDNEQFF. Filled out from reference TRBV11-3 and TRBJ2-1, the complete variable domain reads EAGVVQSPRYKIIEKKQPVAFWCNPISGHNTLYWYLQNLGQGPELLIRYENEEAVDDSQLPKDRFSAERLKGVDSTLKIQPAELGDSAVYLCASSSQQDNEQFFGPGTRLTVL.

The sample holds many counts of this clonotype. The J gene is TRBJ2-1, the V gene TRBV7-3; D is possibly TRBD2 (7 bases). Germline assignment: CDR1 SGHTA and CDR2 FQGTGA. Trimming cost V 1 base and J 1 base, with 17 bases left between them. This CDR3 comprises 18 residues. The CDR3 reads CASSLRGGAGTSYNEQFF. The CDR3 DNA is TGTGCCAGCAGCTTAAGAGGGGGAGCGGGAACTTCCTACAATGAGCAGTTCTTC. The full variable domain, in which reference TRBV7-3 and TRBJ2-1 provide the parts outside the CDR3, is GAGVSQTPSNKVTEKGKYVELRCDPISGHTALYWYRQSLGQGPEFLIYFQGTGAADDSGLPNDRFFAVRPEGSVSTLKIQRTERGDSAVYLCASSLRGGAGTSYNEQFFGPGTRLTVL.

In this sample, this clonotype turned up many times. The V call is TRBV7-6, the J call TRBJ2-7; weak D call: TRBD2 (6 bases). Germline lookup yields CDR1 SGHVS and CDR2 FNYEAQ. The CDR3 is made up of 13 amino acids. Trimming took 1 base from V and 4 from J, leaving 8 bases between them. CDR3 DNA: TGTGCCAGCAGCTTAGGAGGGAGGTACGAGCAGTACTTC. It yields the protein CASSLGGRYEQYF.

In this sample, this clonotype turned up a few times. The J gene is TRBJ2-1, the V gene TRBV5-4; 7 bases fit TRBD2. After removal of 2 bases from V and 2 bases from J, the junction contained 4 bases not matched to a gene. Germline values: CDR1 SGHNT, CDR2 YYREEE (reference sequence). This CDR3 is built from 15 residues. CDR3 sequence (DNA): TGTGCCAGCAGCTTCCAGGGAGGGACCTACAATGAGCAGTTCTTC. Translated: CASSFQGGTYNEQFF.

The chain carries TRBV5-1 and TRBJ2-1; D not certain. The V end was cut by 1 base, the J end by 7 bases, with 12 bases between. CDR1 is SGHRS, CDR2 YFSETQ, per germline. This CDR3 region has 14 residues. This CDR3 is CASSLYSLENEQFF. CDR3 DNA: TGCGCCAGCAGCTTGTACTCCCTAGAGAATGAGCAGTTCTTC.

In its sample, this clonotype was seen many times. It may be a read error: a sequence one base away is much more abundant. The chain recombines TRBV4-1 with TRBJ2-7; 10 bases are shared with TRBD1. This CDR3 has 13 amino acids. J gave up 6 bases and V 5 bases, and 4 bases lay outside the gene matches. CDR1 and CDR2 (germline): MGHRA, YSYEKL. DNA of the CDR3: TGCGCCAGCAGCGGCGGGGACAGGGGCGAGCAGTACTTC. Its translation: CASSGGDRGEQYF.

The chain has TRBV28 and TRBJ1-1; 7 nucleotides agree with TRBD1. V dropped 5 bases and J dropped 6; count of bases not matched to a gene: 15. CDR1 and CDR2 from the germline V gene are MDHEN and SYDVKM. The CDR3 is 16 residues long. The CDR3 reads CASSRPGQGDTPEAFF. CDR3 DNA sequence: TGTGCCAGCAGTCGTCCCGGTCAGGGGGACACCCCTGAAGCTTTCTTT.